This T cell receptor beta chain was sequenced in a study of OX40 agonist ivuxolimab in advanced cancers. Here immunoSEQ multiplex PCR was the method, and the copy in TCRdb shows in-frame clones only, minus some. The sample includes about 81,000 clones, about 80% of them seen just once. Comments on this clone: The antigen is not known.

Study-wide results and limits: Relative to CD4+ cells, CD8+ T cells on average had more expanded clones.

Germline CDR1 and CDR2: SEHNR and FQNEAQ (reference sequence). V was clipped by 3 bases and J by 15 bases, with 9 bases between them. The CDR3 has 10 amino acids. The TCR sequence derives from an adult with an advanced solid tumor such as melanoma, head and neck, liver or kidney cancer. Sequencing was performed on CD4+ or CD8+ T cells sorted from blood, taken in a trial of the OX40 agonist ivuxolimab. The chain carries TRBV7-9 and TRBJ2-1; no reliable D call. The DNA for the CDR3 is TGTGCCAGCAGCTTTAATGAGGCGTTCTTC. As protein: CASSFNEAFF.